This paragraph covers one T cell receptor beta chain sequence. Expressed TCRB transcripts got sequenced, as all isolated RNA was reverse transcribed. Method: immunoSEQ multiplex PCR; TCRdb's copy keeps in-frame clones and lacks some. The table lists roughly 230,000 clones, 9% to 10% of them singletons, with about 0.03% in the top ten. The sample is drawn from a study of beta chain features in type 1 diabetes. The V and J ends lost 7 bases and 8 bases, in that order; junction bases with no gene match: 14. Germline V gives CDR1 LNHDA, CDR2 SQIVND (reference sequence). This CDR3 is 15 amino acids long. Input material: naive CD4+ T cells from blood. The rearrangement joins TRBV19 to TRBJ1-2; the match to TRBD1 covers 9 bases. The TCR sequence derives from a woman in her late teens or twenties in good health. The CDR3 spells CASTSPGQGMRGYTF. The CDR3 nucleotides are TGTGCCAGTACCTCCCCGGGACAGGGAATGCGGGGCTACACCTTC.